This entry lists 5 T cell receptor beta chains sequenced from one sample in a study of blood T cell repertoires in COVID-19. Profiling relied on immunoSEQ multiplex PCR, and the TCRdb table lists in-frame clones only, not all of them. The sample shows a few hundred thousand clones, 86% of them seen only once. Sequencing input: peripheral blood. The source is a woman aged 45-65 years with acute or convalescent COVID-19.

CDR3 amino acids: CASSPQGYGYTF. CDR3 in DNA: TGCGCCAGCAGCCCGCAGGGCTATGGCTACACCTTC. The chain links TRBV5-1 to TRBJ1-2; D might be TRBD1 (5 bases). Germline loops: CDR1 SGHRS, CDR2 YFSETQ. The CDR3 runs to 12 residues. Trimming took off 4 bases at V and 4 bases at J, with 8 bases between the two ends.

This chain uses TRBV6-5 with TRBJ2-1, with D possibly TRBD2 on 6 matching bases. The CDR3 has 15 residues. V gave up 3 bases and J gave up 2 bases, with 11 bases separating them. The germline V gene encodes CDR1 MNHEY and CDR2 SVGAGI. CDR3 sequence (DNA): TGTGCCAGCAGTTATGGTGGACTAACCTACAATGAGCAGTTCTTC. This sequence encodes CASSYGGLTYNEQFF.

In nucleotides, the CDR3 is TGTGCCAGCAGCTCACAGGGTTCGGTCTCTGGAAACACCATATATTTT. Translation: CASSSQGSVSGNTIYF. The chain joins TRBV11-3 to TRBJ1-3; the D gene is possibly TRBD1 (6 bases). The CDR3 totals 16 residues. Trimming shortened V by 4 bases and J by 0 bases, and 13 bases separated the two germline ends. Germline-derived CDR1 and CDR2 are SGHNT and YENEEA.

The rearrangement links TRBV7-2 to TRBJ2-2, with 7 bases matching TRBD2. Unmatched junction bases numbered 6, after V lost 5 bases and J lost 0 bases. The CDR3 sequence is 16 residues long. The V gene's germline CDR1 is SGHTA and CDR2 FQGNSA. In DNA form, the CDR3 reads TGTGCCAGCAGCCAACAAGCGGGAACGAACACCGGGGAGCTGTTTTTT. This translates into CASSQQAGTNTGELFF.

The V and J genes are TRBV18 and TRBJ1-3, with D possibly being TRBD1 (5 bases). Trimming shortened V by 2 bases and J by 0 bases, and 14 bases separated the two germline ends. CDR1 is KGHSH, CDR2 LQKENI, per germline. The CDR3 spans 17 residues. CDR3 sequence: CASSPIGGVDSGNTIYF. As DNA, the CDR3 is TGTGCCAGCTCACCAATAGGAGGGGTGGACTCTGGAAACACCATATATTTT.